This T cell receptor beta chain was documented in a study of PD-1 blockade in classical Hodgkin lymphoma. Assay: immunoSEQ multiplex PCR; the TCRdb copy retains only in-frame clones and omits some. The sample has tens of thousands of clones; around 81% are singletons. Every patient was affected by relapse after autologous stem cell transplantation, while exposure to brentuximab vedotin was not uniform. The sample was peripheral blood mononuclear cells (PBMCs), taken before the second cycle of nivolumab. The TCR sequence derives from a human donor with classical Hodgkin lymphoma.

CDR3 bases: TGTGCCGTGACAACAGGGACCCTGGGGGGGGCTGAAGCTTTCTTT. Its translation is CAVTTGTLGGAEAFF. This sequence joins TRBV6-6 and TRBJ1-1, with a possible D match to TRBD1 (6 bases). The germline V gene has CDR1 MNHNY and CDR2 SVGAGI (reference sequence). The CDR3 is made up of 15 amino acids. V shed 11 bases and J shed 6 bases, with 25 bases lying between them.